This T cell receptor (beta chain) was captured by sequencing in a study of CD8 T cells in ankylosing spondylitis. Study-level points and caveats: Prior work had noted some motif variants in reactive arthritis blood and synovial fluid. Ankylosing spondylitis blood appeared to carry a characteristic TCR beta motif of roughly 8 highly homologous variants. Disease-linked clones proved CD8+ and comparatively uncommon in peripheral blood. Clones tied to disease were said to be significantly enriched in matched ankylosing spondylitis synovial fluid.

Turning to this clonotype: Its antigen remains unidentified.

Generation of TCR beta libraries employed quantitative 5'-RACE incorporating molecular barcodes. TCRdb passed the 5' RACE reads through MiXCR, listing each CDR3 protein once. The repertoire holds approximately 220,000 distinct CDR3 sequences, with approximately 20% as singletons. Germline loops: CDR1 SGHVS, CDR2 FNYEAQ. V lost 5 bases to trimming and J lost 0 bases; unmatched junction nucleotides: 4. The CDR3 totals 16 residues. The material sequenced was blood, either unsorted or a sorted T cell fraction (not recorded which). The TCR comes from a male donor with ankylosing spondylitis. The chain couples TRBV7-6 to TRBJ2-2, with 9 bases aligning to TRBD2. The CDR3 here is CASSPRLAANTGELFF. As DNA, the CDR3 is TGTGCCAGCAGCCCCCGACTAGCGGCGAACACCGGGGAGCTGTTTTTT.